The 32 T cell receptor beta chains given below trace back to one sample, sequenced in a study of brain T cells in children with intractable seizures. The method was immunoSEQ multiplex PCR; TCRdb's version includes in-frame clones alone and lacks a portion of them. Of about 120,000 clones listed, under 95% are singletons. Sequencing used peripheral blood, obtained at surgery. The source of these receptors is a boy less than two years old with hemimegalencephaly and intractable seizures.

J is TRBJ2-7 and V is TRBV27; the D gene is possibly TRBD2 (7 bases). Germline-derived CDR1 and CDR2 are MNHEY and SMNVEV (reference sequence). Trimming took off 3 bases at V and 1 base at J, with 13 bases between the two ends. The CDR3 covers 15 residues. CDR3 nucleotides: TGTGCCAGCAGTTTTTCAGGGAGGGGGTCCTACGAGCAGTACTTC. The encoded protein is CASSFSGRGSYEQYF.

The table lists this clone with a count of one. The CDR3 reads CASSSGTLRAEAFF. The DNA of the CDR3 is TGTGCCAGCAGCTCGGGGACTCTAAGGGCTGAAGCTTTCTTT. The J gene is TRBJ1-1, the V gene TRBV7-3; D may be TRBD1 (5 bases). The V and J ends lost 4 bases and 6 bases respectively, with 15 bases between them. Germline CDR1 and CDR2: SGHTA and FQGTGA. The CDR3 covers 14 residues.

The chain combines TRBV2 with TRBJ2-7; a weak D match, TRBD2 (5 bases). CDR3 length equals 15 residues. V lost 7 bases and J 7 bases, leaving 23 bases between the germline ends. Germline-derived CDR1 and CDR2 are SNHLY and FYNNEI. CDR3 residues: CASTRERLHPTEQYF. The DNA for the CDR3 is TGTGCCAGCACCCGGGAACGGCTACACCCTACAGAGCAGTACTTC.

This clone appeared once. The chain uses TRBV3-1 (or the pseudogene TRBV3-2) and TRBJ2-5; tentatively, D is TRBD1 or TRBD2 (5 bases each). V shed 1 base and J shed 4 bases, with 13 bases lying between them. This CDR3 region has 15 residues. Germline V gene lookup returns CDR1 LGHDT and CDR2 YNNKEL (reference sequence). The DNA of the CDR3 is TGTGCCAGCAGCCAAGGGGGGAGTAGACGAGAGACCCAGTACTTC. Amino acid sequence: CASSQGGSRRETQYF.

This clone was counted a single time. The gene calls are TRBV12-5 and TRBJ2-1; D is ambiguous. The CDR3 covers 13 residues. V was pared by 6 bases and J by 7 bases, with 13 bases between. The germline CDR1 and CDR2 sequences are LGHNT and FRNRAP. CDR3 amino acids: CASGQQIGNEQFF. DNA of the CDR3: TGTGCTAGTGGCCAGCAGATCGGTAATGAGCAGTTCTTC. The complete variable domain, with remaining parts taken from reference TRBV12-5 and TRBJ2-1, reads DARVTQTPRHKVTEMGQEVTMRCQPILGHNTVFWYRQTMMQGLELLAYFRNRAPLDDSGMPKDRFSAEMPDATLATLKIQPSEPRDSAVYFCASGQQIGNEQFFGPGTRLTVL.

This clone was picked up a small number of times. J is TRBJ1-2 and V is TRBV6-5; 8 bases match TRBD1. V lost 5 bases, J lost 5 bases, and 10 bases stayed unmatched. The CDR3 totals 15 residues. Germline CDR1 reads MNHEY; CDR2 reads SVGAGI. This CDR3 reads CASSRRTGNDYGYTF. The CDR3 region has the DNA TGTGCCAGCAGTCGCCGGACAGGGAACGATTATGGCTACACCTTC.

CDR3 loop: CATSDRDRGYNEQFF. The CDR3 DNA reads as TGTGCCACCAGTGATCGGGACAGGGGCTACAATGAGCAGTTCTTC. The J gene is TRBJ2-1, the V gene TRBV24-1; 10 bases fit TRBD1. The CDR3 loop spans 15 amino acids. Unmatched junction bases numbered 1, after V lost 3 bases and J lost 3 bases. Germline CDR1 is KGHDR and CDR2 is SFDVKD.

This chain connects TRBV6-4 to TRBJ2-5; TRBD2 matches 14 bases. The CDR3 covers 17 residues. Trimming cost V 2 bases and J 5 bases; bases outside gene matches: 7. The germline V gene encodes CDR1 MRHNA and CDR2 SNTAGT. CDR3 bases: TGTGCCAGCAGTGACCCAAGACTAGCGGGAGGGCATGAGACCCAGTACTTC. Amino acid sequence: CASSDPRLAGGHETQYF.

In DNA, the CDR3 is TGTGCCAGCAGCTCAGGGGGGGCCCCTAATGAAAAACTGTTTTTT. Its protein product is CASSSGGAPNEKLFF. The rearrangement links TRBV11-2 to TRBJ1-4, with TRBD1 matching 7 bases. Unmatched junction bases numbered 5, after V lost 4 bases and J lost 3 bases. The CDR3 runs to 15 residues. Germline V gene sequence: CDR1 SGHAT, CDR2 FQNNGV.

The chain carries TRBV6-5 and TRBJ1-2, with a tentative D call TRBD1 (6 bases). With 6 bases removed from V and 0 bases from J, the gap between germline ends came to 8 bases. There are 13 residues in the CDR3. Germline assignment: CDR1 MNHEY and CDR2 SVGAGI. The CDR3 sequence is CASSRDTNYGYTF. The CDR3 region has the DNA TGTGCCAGCAGCCGGGACACTAACTATGGCTACACCTTC.

The chain's CDR3 is CASSLLGSHYEQYF. The CDR3 coding sequence is TGTGCCAGCAGTTTATTAGGCAGCCACTACGAGCAGTACTTC. The V gene is TRBV27, the J gene TRBJ2-7, with D unresolved. The germline gives CDR1 MNHEY, CDR2 SMNVEV (reference sequence). This CDR3 is 14 amino acids long. The V and J ends lost 1 base and 3 bases respectively, with 10 bases between them.

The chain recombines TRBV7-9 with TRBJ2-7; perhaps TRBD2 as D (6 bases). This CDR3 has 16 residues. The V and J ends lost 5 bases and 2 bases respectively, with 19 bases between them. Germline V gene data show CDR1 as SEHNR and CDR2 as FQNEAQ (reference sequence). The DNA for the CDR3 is TGTGCCAGCAGCCCCCCCAGGGCGGGACTTCCCTACGAGCAGTACTTC. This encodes CASSPPRAGLPYEQYF.

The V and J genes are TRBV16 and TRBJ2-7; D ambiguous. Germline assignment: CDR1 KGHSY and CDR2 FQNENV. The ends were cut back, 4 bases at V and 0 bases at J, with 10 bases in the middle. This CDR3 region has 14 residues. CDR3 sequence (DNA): TGTGCCAGCAGCCGTTGGACGGGCTCCTACGAGCAGTACTTC. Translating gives CASSRWTGSYEQYF.

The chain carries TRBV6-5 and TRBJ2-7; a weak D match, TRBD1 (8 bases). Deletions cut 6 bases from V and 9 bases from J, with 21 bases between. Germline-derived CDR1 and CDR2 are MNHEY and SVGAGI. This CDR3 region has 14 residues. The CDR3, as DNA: TGTGCCAGCAGCGGGGGGACAGGAGGCCTTTGGCAGTACTTC. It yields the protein CASSGGTGGLWQYF.

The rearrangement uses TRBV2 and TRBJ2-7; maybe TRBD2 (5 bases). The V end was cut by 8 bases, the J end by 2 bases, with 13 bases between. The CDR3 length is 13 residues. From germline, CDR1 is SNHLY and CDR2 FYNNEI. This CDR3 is CASSTGYPYEQYF. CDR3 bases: TGTGCCAGCTCTACGGGGTACCCCTACGAGCAGTACTTC. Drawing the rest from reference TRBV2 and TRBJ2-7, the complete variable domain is EPEVTQTPSHQVTQMGQEVILRCVPISNHLYFYWYRQILGQKVEFLVSFYNNEISEKSEIFDDQFSVERPDGSNFTLKIRSTKLEDSAMYFCASSTGYPYEQYFGPGTRLTVT.

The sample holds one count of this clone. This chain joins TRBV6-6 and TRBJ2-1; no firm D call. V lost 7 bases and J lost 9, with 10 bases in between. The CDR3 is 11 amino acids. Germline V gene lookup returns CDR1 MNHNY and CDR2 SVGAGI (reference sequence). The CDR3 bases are TGTGCCAGCACCAGGAACGGTGAGCAGTTCTTC. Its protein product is CASTRNGEQFF.

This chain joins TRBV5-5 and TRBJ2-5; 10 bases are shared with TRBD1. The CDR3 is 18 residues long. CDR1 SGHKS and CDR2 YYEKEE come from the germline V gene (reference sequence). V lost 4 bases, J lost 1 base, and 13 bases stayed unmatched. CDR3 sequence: CASSRRGTGVLFQETQYF. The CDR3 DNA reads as TGTGCCAGCAGCCGGAGGGGGACAGGGGTCTTATTCCAAGAGACCCAGTACTTC.

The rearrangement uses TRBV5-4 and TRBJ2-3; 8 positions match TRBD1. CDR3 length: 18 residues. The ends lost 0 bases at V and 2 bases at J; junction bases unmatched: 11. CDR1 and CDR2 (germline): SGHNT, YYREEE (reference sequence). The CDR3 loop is CASSLVLLVRGPTDTQYF. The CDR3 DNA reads TGTGCCAGCAGCTTGGTGCTGTTGGTCAGGGGGCCCACAGATACGCAGTATTTT.

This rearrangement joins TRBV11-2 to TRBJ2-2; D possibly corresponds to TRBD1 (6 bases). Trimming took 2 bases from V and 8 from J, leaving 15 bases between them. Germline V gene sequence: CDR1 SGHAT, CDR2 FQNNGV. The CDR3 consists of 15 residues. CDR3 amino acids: CASSLQGSLEGELFF. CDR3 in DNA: TGTGCCAGCAGCTTACAGGGGAGCTTGGAGGGGGAGCTGTTTTTT.

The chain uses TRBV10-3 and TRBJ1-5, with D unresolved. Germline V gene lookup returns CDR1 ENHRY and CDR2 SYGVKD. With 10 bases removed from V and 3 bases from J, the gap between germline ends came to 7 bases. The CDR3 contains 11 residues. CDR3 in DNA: TGTGCCACCGGACCCAATCAGCCCCAGCATTTT. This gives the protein CATGPNQPQHF.

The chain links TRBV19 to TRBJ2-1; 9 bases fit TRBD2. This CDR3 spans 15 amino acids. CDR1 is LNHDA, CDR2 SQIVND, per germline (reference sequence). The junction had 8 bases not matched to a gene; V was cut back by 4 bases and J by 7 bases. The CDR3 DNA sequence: TGTGCCAGTAGTACTTTAGCGGGAGTATTGAATGAGCAGTTCTTC. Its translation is CASSTLAGVLNEQFF. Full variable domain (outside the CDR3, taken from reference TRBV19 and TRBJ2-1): DGGITQSPKYLFRKEGQNVTLSCEQNLNHDAMYWYRQDPGQGLRLIYYSQIVNDFQKGDIAEGYSVSREKKESFPLTVTSAQKNPTAFYLCASSTLAGVLNEQFFGPGTRLTVL.

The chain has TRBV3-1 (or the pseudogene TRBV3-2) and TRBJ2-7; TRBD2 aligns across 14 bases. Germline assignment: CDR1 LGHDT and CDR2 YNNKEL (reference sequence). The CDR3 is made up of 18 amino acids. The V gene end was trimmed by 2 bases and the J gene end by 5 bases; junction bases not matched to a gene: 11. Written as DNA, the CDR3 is TGTGCCAGCAGCCAATCGGGACTAGCGGGAGACCCGTCCCACGAGCAGTACTTC. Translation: CASSQSGLAGDPSHEQYF.

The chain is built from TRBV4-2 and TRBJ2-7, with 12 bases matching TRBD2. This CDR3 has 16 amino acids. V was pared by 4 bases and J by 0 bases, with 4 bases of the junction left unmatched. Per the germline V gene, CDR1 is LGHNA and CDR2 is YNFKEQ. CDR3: CASSRGTSGSSYEQYF. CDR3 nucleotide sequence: TGTGCCAGCAGCCGCGGGACTAGCGGGTCCTCCTACGAGCAGTACTTC.

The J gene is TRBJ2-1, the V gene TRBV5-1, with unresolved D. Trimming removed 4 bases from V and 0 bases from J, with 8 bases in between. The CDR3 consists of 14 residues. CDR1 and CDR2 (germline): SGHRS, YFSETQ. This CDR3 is CASSPVSSYNEQFF. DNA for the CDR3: TGCGCCAGCAGCCCCGTGAGCTCCTACAATGAGCAGTTCTTC.

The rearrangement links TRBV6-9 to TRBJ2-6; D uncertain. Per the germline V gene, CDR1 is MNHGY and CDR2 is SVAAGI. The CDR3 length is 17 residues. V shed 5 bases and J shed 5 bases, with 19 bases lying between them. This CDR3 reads CASSGEARQSRANVLTF. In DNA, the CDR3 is TGTGCCAGCAGTGGAGAAGCACGACAAAGTCGGGCCAACGTCCTGACTTTC.

The CDR3 spells CASSLALKAGSAEAFF. The CDR3 DNA reads as TGTGCCAGCAGCTTAGCGCTAAAGGCAGGGAGTGCTGAAGCTTTCTTT. This chain connects TRBV11-1 to TRBJ1-1, with D possibly matching TRBD1 (5 bases). Trimming shortened V by 0 bases and J by 6 bases, and 17 bases separated the two germline ends. This CDR3 spans 16 amino acids. CDR1 and CDR2 (germline): SGHAT, FQDESV (reference sequence).

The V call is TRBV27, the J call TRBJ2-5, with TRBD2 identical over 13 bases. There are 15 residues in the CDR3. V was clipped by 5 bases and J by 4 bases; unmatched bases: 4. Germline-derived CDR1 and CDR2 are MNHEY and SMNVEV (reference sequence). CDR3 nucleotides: TGTGCCAGCAGTCGCGGACTAGCGGGGGCAGAGACCCAGTACTTC. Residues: CASSRGLAGAETQYF.

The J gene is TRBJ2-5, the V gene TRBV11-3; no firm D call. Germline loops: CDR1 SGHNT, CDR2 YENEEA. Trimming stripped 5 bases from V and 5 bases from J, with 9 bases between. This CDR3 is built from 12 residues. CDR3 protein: CASSDSSETQYF. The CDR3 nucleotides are TGTGCCAGCAGCGACTCGTCGGAGACCCAGTACTTC.

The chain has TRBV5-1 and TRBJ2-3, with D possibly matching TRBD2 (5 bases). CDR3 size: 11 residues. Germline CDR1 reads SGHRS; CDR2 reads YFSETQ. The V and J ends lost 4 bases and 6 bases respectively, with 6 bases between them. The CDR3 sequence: CASSGEDTQYF. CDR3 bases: TGCGCCAGCAGCGGGGAGGATACGCAGTATTTT.

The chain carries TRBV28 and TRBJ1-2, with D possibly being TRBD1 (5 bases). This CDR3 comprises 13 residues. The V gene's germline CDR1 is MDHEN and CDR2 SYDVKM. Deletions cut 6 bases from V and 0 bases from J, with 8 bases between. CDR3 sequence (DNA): TGTGCCAGCAGACAGACAGCTAACTATGGCTACACCTTC. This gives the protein CASRQTANYGYTF.

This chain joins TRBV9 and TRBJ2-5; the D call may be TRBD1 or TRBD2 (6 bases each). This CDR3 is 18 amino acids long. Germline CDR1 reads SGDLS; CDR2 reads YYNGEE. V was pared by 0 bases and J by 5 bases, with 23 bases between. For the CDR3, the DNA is TGTGCCAGCAGCGTAGGTCCGGGGGCTCGGTTTGGACAGGAGACCCAGTACTTC. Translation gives CASSVGPGARFGQETQYF. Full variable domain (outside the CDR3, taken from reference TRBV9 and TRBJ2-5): DSGVTQTPKHLITATGQRVTLRCSPRSGDLSVYWYQQSLDQGLQFLIQYYNGEERAKGNILERFSAQQFPDLHSELNLSSLELGDSALYFCASSVGPGARFGQETQYFGPGTRLLVL.

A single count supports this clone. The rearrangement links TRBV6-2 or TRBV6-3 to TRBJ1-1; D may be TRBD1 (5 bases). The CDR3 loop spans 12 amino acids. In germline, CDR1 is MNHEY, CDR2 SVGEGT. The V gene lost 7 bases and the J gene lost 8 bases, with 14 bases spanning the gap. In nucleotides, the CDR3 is TGTGCCAGCACCCCGAGTGGGACCGAAGCTTTCTTT. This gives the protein CASTPSGTEAFF.